Listed below are T cell receptor beta chains from one sample, sequenced in a study of shared clonotypes between healthy human individuals. Clones were sequenced by immunoSEQ multiplex PCR, and TCRdb holds only the in-frame ones, with some missing. The sample has 650,000 to 700,000 clones, 90% seen once. The sequenced sample was memory CD8+ T cells from PBMCs. All receptors derive from a man between 18 and 29 years old in good health. Some clones in this sample may be carry-over from other donors' samples. The CDR3 runs from the conserved cysteine through the conserved F or W. The D gene is left open where the match is weak. The size entry is marked missing in some rows and otherwise reads once, few, many or a size class.

.	TRBV28	TRBJ1-5	.	CASSLGESYQPQHF	TGTGCCAGCAGTTTAGGGGAATCTTATCAGCCCCAGCATTTT
.	TRBV13	TRBJ1-5	.	CASSLGNQPQHF	TGTGCCAGCAGCTTAGGCAATCAGCCCCAGCATTTT
.	TRBV15	TRBJ1-1	.	CATSRLQEINTEAFF	TGTGCCACCAGCAGATTACAGGAGATCAACACTGAAGCTTTCTTT
.	TRBV30	TRBJ2-7	.	CAWSVLAGSYEQYF	TGTGCCTGGAGTGTACTTGCTGGATCCTACGAGCAGTACTTC
.	TRBV29-1	TRBJ1-5	TRBD1	CSVVMGQTSNQPQHF	TGCAGCGTTGTGATGGGACAGACAAGCAATCAGCCCCAGCATTTT
.	TRBV6-5	TRBJ2-7	TRBD1	CASGQPRTGVFEQYF	TGTGCCAGCGGGCAACCACGGACAGGGGTTTTCGAGCAGTACTTC
.	TRBV13	TRBJ2-5	.	CASSLGATQETQYF	TGTGCCAGCAGCTTAGGGGCTACACAAGAGACCCAGTACTTC
.	TRBV15	TRBJ2-3	.	CATSSVGRADTQYF	TGTGCCACCAGCTCGGTGGGAAGGGCAGATACGCAGTATTTT
.	TRBV7-9	TRBJ2-5	.	CASSFGGYQETQYF	TGTGCCAGCAGCTTCGGAGGGTATCAAGAGACCCAGTACTTC
few	TRBV28	TRBJ1-1	.	CASSTLRERNTEAFF	TGTGCCAGCAGTACTTTACGGGAGCGGAACACTGAAGCTTTCTTT
.	TRBV25-1	TRBJ2-5	.	CASSARVETQYF	TGTGCCAGCAGTGCCAGGGTCGAGACCCAGTACTTC
once	TRBV5-8	TRBJ2-1	.	CASSLAKAGILYNEQFF	TGTGCCAGCAGCTTGGCCAAGGCGGGGATCTTATACAATGAGCAGTTCTTC
.	TRBV19	TRBJ2-7	TRBD1	CASRPGQGAYEQYF	TGTGCCTCCCGCCCGGGACAGGGGGCCTACGAGCAGTACTTC
.	TRBV28	TRBJ2-7	.	CASSFGGSGEQYF	TGTGCCAGCAGTTTTGGTGGGAGTGGGGAGCAGTACTTC
.	TRBV27	TRBJ2-5	.	CASSFSGYQETQYF	TGTGCCAGCAGTTTCTCGGGGTACCAAGAGACCCAGTACTTC
.	TRBV4-3	TRBJ2-7	.	CASSPQARRVISYEQYF	TGCGCCAGCAGCCCCCAGGCGAGGCGCGTCATTTCCTACGAGCAGTACTTC
.	TRBV29-1	TRBJ1-1	.	CSAGRAFF	TGCAGCGCTGGTCGAGCTTTCTTT
once	TRBV7-6	TRBJ1-6	TRBD1	CASSHHPLGQGWNSPLHF	TGTGCCAGCAGCCACCACCCACTGGGACAGGGGTGGAATTCACCCCTCCACTTT
.	TRBV11-1	TRBJ2-5	.	CASTNRDFTETQYF	TGTGCCAGCACCAACAGGGATTTTACGGAGACCCAGTACTTC
.	TRBV14	TRBJ2-1	.	CASSQSRAPSYEQFF	TGTGCCAGCAGCCAGAGCAGGGCCCCCTCCTATGAGCAGTTCTTC
.	TRBV6-5	TRBJ2-5	TRBD2	CASSPGLAGVETQYF	TGTGCCAGCAGTCCCGGACTAGCGGGAGTGGAGACCCAGTACTTC
.	TRBV4-3	TRBJ2-1	TRBD1	CASSQEYQGALQREQFF	TGCGCCAGCAGCCAAGAGTACCAGGGGGCGCTTCAACGTGAGCAGTTCTTC
.	TRBV27	TRBJ2-1	TRBD1	CASSTRTGPSYNEQFF	TGTGCCAGCAGTACCCGGACAGGGCCGAGCTACAATGAGCAGTTCTTC
.	TRBV29-1	TRBJ2-7	.	CSVEVARSYKQYF	TGCAGCGTTGAAGTGGCCCGCTCCTACAAGCAGTACTTC
.	TRBV7-9	TRBJ2-1	.	CASSLDVFEQFF	TGTGCCAGCAGCTTAGACGTGTTTGAGCAGTTCTTC
many	TRBV28	TRBJ2-1	TRBD2	CASSLLLAGGHNEQFF	TGTGCCAGCAGTTTATTACTAGCGGGAGGCCACAATGAGCAGTTCTTC
once	TRBV28	TRBJ1-3	TRBD1	CASSWSRGPGNTIYF	TGTGCCAGCAGTTGGAGCAGGGGGCCTGGAAACACCATATATTTT
few	TRBV16	TRBJ2-1	TRBD2	CASSQSGLAGLGTFF	TGTGCCAGCAGCCAATCCGGACTAGCGGGTTTAGGTACGTTCTTC
once	TRBV11-3	TRBJ2-3	.	CASSPRSGEETDTQYF	TGTGCCAGCAGCCCGCGATCAGGGGAAGAAACAGATACGCAGTATTTT
once	TRBV6-6	TRBJ1-2	TRBD1	CASTITGTGSNYGYTF	TGTGCCAGCACCATCACCGGGACAGGGTCTAACTATGGCTACACCTTC
.	TRBV28	TRBJ1-2	.	CASTSWRTLANYGYTF	TGTGCCAGCACATCGTGGCGGACCTTAGCTAACTATGGCTACACCTTC
.	TRBV5-4	TRBJ2-1	TRBD2	CASSGRAYNEQFF	TGTGCCAGTAGCGGGCGGGCCTACAATGAGCAGTTCTTC
.	TRBV6-6	TRBJ2-7	TRBD1	CASSPRQGSYEQYF	TGTGCCAGCAGTCCCAGACAGGGCTCCTACGAGCAGTACTTC
once	TRBV7-8	TRBJ2-3	.	CASSLPGRRSPDTQYF	TGTGCCAGCAGCTTACCGGGACGCAGGAGTCCGGATACGCAGTATTTT
.	TRBV10-3	TRBJ1-1	TRBD1	CAIRQGQDTEAFF	TGTGCCATCAGACAAGGACAGGACACTGAAGCTTTCTTT
.	TRBV9	TRBJ2-5	TRBD2	CASSGPVAGRGGETQYF	TGTGCCAGCAGTGGGCCGGTGGCGGGGAGGGGAGGGGAGACCCAGTACTTC
.	TRBV15	TRBJ2-7	.	CATSRVRGGDEQYF	TGTGCCACCAGCAGAGTTAGGGGAGGCGACGAGCAGTACTTC
.	TRBV6-5	TRBJ1-5	.	CASSYLSVGQPQHF	TGTGCCAGCAGTTACCTCTCAGTCGGTCAGCCCCAGCATTTT
.	TRBV4-3	TRBJ1-3	.	CASSQVGAYGKSSGNTIYF	TGCGCCAGCAGCCAGGTAGGGGCTTACGGAAAGAGCTCTGGAAACACCATATATTTT
.	TRBV7-9	TRBJ2-1	.	CASSPRGDSSYNEQFF	TGTGCCAGCAGCCCGAGGGGGGACAGCTCCTACAATGAGCAGTTCTTC
.	TRBV5-1	TRBJ2-1	TRBD2	CASSLGTRNEQFF	TGCGCCAGCAGCTTGGGGACTAGGAATGAGCAGTTCTTC
.	TRBV7-3	TRBJ2-2	.	CASSFGVVGANTGELFF	TGTGCCAGCAGCTTTGGGGTCGTGGGGGCGAACACCGGGGAGCTGTTTTTT
few	TRBV10-3	TRBJ1-5	.	CATGGAWDQPQHF	TGTGCCACAGGCGGAGCTTGGGATCAGCCCCAGCATTTT
.	TRBV2	TRBJ2-1	.	CASSRGGWSSYNEQFF	TGTGCCAGCAGCCGCGGCGGATGGAGCTCCTACAATGAGCAGTTCTTC